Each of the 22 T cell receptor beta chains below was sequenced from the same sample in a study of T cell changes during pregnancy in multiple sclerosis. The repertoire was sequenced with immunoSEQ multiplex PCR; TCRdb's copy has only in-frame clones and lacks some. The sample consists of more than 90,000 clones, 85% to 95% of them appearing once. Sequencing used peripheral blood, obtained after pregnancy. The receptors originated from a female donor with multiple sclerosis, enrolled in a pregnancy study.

The DNA for the CDR3 is TGCAGCGTTAACTCGGGGACCGGACAGGGTAATTCTGGAAACACCATATATTTT. It codes for CSVNSGTGQGNSGNTIYF. V is TRBV29-1 and J is TRBJ1-3, with 8 positions matching TRBD1. J lost 1 base, V lost 5 bases, and 16 bases had no gene match. The CDR3 is 18 residues long. CDR1 and CDR2 (germline): SQVTM, ANQGSEA.

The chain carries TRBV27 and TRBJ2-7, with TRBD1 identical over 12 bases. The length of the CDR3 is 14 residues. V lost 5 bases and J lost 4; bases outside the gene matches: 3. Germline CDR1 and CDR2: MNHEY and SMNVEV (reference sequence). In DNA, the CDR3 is TGTGCCAGCAGTAGGGACAGGGGGCTTTACGAGCAGTACTTC. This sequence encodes CASSRDRGLYEQYF.

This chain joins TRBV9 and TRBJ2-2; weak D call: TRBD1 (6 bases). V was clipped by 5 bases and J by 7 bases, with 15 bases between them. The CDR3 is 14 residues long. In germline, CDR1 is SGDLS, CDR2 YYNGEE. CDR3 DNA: TGTGCCAGCAGTTGGACAGAGAGGGGCGGGGAGCTGTTTTTT. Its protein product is CASSWTERGGELFF.

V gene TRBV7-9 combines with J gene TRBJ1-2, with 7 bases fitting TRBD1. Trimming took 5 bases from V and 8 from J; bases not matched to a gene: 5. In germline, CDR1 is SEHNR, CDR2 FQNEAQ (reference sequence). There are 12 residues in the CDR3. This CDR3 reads CASSDREGGYTF. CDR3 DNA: TGTGCCAGCAGCGACAGGGAAGGCGGCTACACCTTC.

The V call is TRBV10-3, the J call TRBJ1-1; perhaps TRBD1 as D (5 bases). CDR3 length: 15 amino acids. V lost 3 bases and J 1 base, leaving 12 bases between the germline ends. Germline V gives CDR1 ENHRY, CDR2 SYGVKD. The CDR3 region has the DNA TGTGCCATCAGTGAACGGGTAGGGGCGAACACTGAAGCTTTCTTT. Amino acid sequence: CAISERVGANTEAFF.

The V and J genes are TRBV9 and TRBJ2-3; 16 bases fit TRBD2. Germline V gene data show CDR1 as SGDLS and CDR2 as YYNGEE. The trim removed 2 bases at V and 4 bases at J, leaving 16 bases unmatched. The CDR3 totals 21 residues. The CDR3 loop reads CASSVSSFRWGTSGGADTQYF. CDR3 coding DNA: TGTGCCAGCAGCGTCAGCTCATTCCGGTGGGGGACTAGCGGGGGGGCAGATACGCAGTATTTT.

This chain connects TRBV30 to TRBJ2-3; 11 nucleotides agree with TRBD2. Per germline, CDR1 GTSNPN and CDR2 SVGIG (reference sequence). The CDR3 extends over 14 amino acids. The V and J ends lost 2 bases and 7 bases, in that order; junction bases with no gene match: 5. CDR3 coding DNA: TGTGCCTGGAGTCGTAGCGGGGGGGCAAATACGCAGTATTTT. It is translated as CAWSRSGGANTQYF.

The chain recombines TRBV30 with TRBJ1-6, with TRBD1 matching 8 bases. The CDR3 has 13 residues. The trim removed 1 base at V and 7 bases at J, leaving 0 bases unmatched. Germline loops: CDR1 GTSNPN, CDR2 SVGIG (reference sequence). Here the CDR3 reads CAWSGQGNSPLHF. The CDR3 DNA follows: TGTGCCTGGAGTGGACAGGGGAATTCACCCCTCCACTTT.

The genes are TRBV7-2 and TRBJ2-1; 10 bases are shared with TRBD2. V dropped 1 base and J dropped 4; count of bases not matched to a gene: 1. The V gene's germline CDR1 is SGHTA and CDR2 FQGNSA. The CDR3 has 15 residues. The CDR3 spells CASSLDSGGYNEQFF. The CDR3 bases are TGTGCCAGCAGCTTAGATAGCGGGGGGTACAATGAGCAGTTCTTC.

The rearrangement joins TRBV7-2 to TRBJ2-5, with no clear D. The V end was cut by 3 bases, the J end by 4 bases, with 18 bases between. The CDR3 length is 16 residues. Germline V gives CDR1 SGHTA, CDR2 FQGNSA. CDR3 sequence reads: CASSFSLSASTETQYF. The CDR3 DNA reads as TGTGCCAGCAGCTTTAGTCTGTCTGCTAGTACAGAGACCCAGTACTTC.

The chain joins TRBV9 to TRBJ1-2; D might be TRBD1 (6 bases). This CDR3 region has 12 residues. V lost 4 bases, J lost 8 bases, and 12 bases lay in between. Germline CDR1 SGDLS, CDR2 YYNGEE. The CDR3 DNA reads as TGTGCCAGCAGCCTTTGGACAGAGGGCTACACCTTC. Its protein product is CASSLWTEGYTF.

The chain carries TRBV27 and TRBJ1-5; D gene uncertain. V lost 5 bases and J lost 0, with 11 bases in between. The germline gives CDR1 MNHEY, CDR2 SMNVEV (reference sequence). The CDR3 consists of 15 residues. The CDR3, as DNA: TGTGCCAGCAGTCAACAACAATTTAGCAATCAGCCCCAGCATTTT. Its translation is CASSQQQFSNQPQHF.

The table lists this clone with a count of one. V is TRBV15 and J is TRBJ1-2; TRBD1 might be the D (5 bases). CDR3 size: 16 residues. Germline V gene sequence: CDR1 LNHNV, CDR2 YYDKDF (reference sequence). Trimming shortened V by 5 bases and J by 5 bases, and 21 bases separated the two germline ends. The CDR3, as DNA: TGTGCCACCAGCGGTCCCCAGGGCAGGTCCCTTTATGGCTACACCTTC. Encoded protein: CATSGPQGRSLYGYTF.

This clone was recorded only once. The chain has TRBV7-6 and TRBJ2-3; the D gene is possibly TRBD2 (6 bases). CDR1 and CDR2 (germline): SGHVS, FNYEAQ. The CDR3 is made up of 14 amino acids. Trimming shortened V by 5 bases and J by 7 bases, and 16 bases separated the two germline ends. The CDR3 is CASSLGLPRNTQYF. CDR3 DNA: TGTGCCAGCAGCCTGGGACTGCCAAGGAATACGCAGTATTTT.

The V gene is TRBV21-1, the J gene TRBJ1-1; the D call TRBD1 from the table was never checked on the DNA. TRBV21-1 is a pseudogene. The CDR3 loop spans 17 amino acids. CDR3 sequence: CASSTLRQGAGGTEAFF. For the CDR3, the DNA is TGTGCCAGCAGCACCCTCCGACAGGGGGCAGGGGGCACTGAAGCTTTCTTT.

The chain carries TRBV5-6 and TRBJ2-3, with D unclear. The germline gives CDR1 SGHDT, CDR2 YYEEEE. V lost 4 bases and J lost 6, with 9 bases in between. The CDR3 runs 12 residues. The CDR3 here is CASSPPADTQYF. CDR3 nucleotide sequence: TGTGCCAGCAGCCCCCCTGCGGATACGCAGTATTTT.

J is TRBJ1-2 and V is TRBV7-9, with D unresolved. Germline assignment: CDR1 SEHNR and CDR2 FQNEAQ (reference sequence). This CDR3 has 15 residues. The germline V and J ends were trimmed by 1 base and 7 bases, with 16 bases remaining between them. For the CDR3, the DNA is TGTGCCAGCAGCTTAGACGACCCTTACTCGGGTGGCTACACCTTC. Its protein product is CASSLDDPYSGGYTF.

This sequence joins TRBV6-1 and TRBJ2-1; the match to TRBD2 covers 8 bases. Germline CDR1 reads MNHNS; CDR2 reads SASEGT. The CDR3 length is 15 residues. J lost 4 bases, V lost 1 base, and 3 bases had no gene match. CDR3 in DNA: TGTGCCAGCAGTGAAGTTGCGGGAGGTTACAATGAGCAGTTCTTC. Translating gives CASSEVAGGYNEQFF.

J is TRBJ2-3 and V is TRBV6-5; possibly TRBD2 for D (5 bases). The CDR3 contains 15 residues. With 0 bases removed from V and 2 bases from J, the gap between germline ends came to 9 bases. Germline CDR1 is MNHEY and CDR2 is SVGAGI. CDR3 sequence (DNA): TGTGCCAGCAGTTACTCGATTCGGGACACAGATACGCAGTATTTT. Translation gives CASSYSIRDTDTQYF.

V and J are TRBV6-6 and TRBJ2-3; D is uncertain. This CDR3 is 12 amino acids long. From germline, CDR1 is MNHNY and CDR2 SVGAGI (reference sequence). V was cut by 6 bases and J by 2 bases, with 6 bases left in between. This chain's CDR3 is CASRSDTDTQYF. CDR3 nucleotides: TGTGCCAGCAGGTCAGACACAGATACGCAGTATTTT.

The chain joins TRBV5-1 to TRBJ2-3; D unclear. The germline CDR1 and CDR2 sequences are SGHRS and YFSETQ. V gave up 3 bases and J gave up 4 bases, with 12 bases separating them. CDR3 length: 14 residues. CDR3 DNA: TGCGCCAGCAGCTCGCAAAAGGCGGCAGATACGCAGTATTTT. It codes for CASSSQKAADTQYF.

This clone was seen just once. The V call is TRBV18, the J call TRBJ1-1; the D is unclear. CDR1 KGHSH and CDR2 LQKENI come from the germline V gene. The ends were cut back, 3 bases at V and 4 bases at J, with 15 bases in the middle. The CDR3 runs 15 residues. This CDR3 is CASSPSARSVTEAFF. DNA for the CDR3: TGTGCCAGCTCACCCTCGGCGAGGTCGGTCACTGAAGCTTTCTTT.